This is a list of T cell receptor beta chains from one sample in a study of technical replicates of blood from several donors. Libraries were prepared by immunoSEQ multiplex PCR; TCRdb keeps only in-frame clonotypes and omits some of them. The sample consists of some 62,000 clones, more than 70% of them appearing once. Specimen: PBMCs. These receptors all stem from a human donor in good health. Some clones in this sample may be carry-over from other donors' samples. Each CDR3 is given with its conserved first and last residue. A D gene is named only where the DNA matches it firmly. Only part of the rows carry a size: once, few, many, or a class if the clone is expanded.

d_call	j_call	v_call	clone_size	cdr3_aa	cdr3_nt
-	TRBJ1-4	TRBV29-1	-	CSVEVGGGTNEKLFF	TGCAGCGTTGAAGTTGGGGGAGGAACTAATGAAAAACTGTTTTTT
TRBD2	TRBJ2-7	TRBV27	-	CASRRLAGMFEQYF	TGTGCCAGCCGTCGACTAGCGGGAATGTTCGAGCAGTACTTC
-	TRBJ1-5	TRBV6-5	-	CASSSPSGNQPQHF	TGTGCCAGCAGTTCCCCCTCCGGCAATCAGCCCCAGCATTTT
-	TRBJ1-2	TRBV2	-	CAREGLGLLNYGYTF	TGTGCCAGGGAGGGTCTCGGCCTTCTTAACTATGGCTACACCTTC
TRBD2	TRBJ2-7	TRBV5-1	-	CASTISGSYEQYF	TGCGCCAGCACCATTAGCGGGAGCTACGAGCAGTACTTC
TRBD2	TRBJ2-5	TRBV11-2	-	CASSIQAGGRETQYF	TGTGCCAGCAGCATCCAAGCGGGAGGGCGTGAGACCCAGTACTTC
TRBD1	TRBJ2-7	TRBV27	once	CASSLRDSYDYEQYF	TGTGCCAGCAGTTTAAGGGACAGTTACGACTACGAGCAGTACTTC
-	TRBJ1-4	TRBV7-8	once	CASSSGISGEKLFF	TGTGCCAGCAGCTCAGGGATTTCCGGAGAAAAACTGTTTTTT
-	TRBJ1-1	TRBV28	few	CASSLLTGNTEAFF	TGTGCCAGCAGTTTATTGACAGGTAACACTGAAGCTTTCTTT
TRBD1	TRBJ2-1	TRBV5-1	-	CASSFPTGQRDNEQFF	TGCGCCAGCAGCTTTCCCACGGGACAGAGGGACAATGAGCAGTTCTTC
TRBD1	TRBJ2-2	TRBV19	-	CASIPTGGRTGELFF	TGTGCCAGTATCCCGACAGGGGGAAGAACCGGGGAGCTGTTTTTT
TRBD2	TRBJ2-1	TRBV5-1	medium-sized	CASSSSGGYNEQFF	TGCGCCAGCAGCTCTAGCGGGGGATACAATGAGCAGTTCTTC
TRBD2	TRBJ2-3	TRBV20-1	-	CSARDRGGEYF	TGCAGTGCTAGAGATCGCGGGGGGGAGTATTTT
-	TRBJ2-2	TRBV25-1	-	CASSVADLDTGELFF	TGTGCCAGCAGTGTTGCAGACTTGGACACCGGGGAGCTGTTTTTT
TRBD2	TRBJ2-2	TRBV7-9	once	CASSQRLAGDTGELFF	TGTGCCAGCAGCCAAAGACTAGCGGGTGACACCGGGGAGCTGTTTTTT
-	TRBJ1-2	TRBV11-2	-	CASSSGLDSYYGYTF	TGTGCCAGCAGCTCCGGTCTAGATAGTTACTATGGCTACACCTTC
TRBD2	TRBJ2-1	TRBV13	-	CASSLTPGLAADNEQFF	TGTGCCAGCAGCTTAACTCCGGGACTAGCGGCTGACAATGAGCAGTTCTTC
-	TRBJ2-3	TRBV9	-	CASSSWGDTDTQYF	TGTGCCAGCAGCTCCTGGGGGGATACAGATACGCAGTATTTT
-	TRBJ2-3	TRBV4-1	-	CASSPEGVRATQYF	TGCGCCAGCAGCCCAGAGGGTGTGCGGGCCACGCAGTATTTT
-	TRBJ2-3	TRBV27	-	CASNPGRSTDTQYF	TGTGCCAGCAACCCCGGCAGGTCCACAGATACGCAGTATTTT
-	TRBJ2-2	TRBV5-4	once	CASSLFTGELFF	TGTGCCAGCAGCCTATTCACCGGGGAGCTGTTTTTT
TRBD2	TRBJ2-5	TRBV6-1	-	CASSARLAGEETQYF	TGTGCCAGCAGTGCCCGACTAGCGGGAGAGGAGACCCAGTACTTC
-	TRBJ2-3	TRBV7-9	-	CASSLDPGFTQYF	TGTGCCAGCAGCTTAGACCCAGGGTTTACGCAGTATTTT
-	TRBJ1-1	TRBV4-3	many	CASSQGMMAGATTEAFF	TGCGCCAGCAGCCAAGGAATGATGGCAGGCGCGACCACTGAAGCTTTCTTT
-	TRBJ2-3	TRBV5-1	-	CASSFGASTDTQYF	TGCGCCAGCAGCTTTGGGGCTAGCACAGATACGCAGTATTTT
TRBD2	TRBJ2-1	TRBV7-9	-	CASSAGSLAGGSEQFF	TGTGCCAGCAGCGCCGGGAGTCTAGCGGGGGGAAGTGAGCAGTTCTTC
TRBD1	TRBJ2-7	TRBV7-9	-	CASSAGGYEQYF	TGTGCCAGCAGCGCAGGGGGCTACGAGCAGTACTTC
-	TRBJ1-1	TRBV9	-	CASSAEGHYTEAFF	TGTGCCAGCAGCGCAGAGGGACACTACACTGAAGCTTTCTTT
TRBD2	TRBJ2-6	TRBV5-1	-	CASSLAAGGPSGANVLTF	TGCGCCAGCAGCTTGGCCGCGGGGGGTCCTTCTGGGGCCAACGTCCTGACTTTC